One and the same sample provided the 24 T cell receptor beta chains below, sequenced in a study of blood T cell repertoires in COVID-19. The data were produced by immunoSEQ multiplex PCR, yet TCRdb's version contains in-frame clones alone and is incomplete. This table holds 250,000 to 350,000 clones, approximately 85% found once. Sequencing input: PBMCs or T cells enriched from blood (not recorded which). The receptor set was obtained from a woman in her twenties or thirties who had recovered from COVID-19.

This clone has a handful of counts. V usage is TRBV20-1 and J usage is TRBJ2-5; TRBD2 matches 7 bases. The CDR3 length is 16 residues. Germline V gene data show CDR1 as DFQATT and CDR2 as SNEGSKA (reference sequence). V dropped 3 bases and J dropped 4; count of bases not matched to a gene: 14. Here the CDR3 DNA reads TGCAGTGCTAGTGCTAGCGGAGGAGGGGACCCAGAGACCCAGTACTTC. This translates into CSASASGGGDPETQYF.

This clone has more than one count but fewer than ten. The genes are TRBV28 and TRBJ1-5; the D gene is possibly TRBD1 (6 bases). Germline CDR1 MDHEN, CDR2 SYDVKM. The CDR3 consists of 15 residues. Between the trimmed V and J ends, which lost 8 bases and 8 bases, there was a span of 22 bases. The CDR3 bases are TGTGCCAGCGGTCCGCGTCAGGGGCGCGTTGAGCCCCAGCATTTT. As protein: CASGPRQGRVEPQHF.

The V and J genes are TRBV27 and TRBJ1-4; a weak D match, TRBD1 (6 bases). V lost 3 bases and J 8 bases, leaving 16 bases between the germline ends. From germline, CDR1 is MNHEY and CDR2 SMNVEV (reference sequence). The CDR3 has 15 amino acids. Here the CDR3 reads CASSFRSRGEEKLFF. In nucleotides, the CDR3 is TGTGCCAGCAGTTTTCGGTCCAGGGGAGAGGAAAAACTGTTTTTT. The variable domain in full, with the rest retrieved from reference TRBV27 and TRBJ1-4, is EAQVTQNPRYLITVTGKKLTVTCSQNMNHEYMSWYRQDPGLGLRQIYYSMNVEVTDKGDVPEGYKVSRKEKRNFPLILESPSPNQTSLYFCASSFRSRGEEKLFFGSGTQLSVL.

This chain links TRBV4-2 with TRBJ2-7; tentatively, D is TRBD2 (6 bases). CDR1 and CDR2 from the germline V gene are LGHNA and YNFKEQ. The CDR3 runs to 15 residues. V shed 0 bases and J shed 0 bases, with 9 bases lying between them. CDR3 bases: TGTGCCAGCAGCCAAGAGCGGGATAGCTCCTACGAGCAGTACTTC. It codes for CASSQERDSSYEQYF.

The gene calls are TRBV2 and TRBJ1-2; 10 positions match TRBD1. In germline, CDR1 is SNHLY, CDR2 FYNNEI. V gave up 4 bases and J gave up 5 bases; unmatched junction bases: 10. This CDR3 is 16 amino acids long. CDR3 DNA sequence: TGTGCCAGCAGTGCCCGGCTGACAGGGGGCGGATATGGCTACACCTTC. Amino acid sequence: CASSARLTGGGYGYTF.

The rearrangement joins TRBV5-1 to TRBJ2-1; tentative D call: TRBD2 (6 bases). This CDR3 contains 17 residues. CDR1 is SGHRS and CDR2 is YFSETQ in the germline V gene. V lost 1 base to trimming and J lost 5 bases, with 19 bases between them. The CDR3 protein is CASSLRLGGVFNNEQFF. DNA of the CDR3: TGCGCCAGCAGCTTGCGGCTGGGCGGGGTGTTTAACAATGAGCAGTTCTTC.

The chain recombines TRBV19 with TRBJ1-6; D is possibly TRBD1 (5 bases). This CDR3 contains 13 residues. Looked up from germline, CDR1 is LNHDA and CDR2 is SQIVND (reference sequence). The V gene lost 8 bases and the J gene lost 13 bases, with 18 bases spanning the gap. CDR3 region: CASSLETRGPLHF. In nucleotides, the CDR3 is TGTGCCAGTTCCCTTGAGACTCGGGGGCCCCTCCACTTT.

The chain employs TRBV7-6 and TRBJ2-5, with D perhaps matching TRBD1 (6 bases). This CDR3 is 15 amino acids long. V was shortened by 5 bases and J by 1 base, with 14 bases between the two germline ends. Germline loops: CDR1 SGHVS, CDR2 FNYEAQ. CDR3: CASSRDTGIQETQYF. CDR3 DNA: TGTGCCAGCAGCCGAGATACAGGGATCCAAGAGACCCAGTACTTC. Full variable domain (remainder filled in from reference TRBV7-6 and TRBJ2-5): GAGVSQSPRYKVTKRGQDVALRCDPISGHVSLYWYRQALGQGPEFLTYFNYEAQQDKSGLPNDRFSAERPEGSISTLTIQRTEQRDSAMYRCASSRDTGIQETQYFGPGTRLLVL.

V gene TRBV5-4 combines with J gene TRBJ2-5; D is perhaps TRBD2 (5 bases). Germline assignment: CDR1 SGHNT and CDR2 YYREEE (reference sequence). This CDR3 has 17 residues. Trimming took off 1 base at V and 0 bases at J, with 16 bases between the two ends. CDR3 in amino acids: CASSLIGVSRDQETQYF. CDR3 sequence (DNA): TGTGCCAGCAGCTTGATCGGGGTCTCGCGGGACCAAGAGACCCAGTACTTC.

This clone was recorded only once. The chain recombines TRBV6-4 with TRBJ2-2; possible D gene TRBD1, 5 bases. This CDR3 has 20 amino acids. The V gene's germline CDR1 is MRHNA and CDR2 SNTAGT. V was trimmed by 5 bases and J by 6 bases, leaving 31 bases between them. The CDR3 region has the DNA TGTGCCAGCAGTATTCGGCCGGTAGGGGTCGATCCTTTAAGGGCCGGGGAGCTGTTTTTT. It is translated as CASSIRPVGVDPLRAGELFF.

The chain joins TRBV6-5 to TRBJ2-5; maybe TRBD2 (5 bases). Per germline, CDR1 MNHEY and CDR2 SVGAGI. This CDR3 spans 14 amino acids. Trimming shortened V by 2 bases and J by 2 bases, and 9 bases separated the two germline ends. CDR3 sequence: CASSYVGGQETQYF. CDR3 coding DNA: TGTGCCAGCAGTTACGTAGGAGGTCAAGAGACCCAGTACTTC.

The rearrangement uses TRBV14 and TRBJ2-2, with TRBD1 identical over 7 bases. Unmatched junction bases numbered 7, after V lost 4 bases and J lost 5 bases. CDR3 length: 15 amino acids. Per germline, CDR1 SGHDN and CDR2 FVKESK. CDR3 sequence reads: CASSPNRGATGELFF. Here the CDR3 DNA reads TGTGCCAGCAGCCCGAACAGGGGCGCGACCGGGGAGCTGTTTTTT.

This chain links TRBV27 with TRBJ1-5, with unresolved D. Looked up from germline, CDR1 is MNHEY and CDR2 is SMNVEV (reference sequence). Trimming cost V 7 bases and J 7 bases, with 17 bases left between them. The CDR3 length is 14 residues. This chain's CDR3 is CASNEVRGGQPQHF. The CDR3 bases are TGTGCCAGCAATGAAGTAAGAGGTGGACAGCCCCAGCATTTT.

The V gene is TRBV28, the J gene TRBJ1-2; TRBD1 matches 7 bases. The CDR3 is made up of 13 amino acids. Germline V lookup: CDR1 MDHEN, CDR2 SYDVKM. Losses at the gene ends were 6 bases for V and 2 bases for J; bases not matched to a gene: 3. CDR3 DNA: TGTGCCAGCAGCCCGGGACAGAACTATGGCTACACCTTC. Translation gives CASSPGQNYGYTF.

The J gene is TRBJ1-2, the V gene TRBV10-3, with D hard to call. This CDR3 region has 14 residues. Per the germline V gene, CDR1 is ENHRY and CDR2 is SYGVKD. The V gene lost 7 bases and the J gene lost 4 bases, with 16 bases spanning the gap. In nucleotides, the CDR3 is TGTGCCATCACCGAAAGCCGCTTAACCTATGGCTACACCTTC. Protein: CAITESRLTYGYTF.

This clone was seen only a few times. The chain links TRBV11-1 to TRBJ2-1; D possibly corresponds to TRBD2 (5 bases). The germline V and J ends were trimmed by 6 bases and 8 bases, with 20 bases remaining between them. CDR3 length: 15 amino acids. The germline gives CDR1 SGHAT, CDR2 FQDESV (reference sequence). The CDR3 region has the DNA TGTGCCAGCAGTCCCCTTCTTAGAGGGAATCATGAGCAGTTCTTC. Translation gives CASSPLLRGNHEQFF.

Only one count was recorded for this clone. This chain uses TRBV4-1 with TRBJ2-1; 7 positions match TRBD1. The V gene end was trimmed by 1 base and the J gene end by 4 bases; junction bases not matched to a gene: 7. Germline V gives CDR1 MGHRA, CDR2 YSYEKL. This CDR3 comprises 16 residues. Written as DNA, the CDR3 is TGCGCCAGCAGCCAAGCGACAGGGAGAGGATACAATGAGCAGTTCTTC. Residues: CASSQATGRGYNEQFF.

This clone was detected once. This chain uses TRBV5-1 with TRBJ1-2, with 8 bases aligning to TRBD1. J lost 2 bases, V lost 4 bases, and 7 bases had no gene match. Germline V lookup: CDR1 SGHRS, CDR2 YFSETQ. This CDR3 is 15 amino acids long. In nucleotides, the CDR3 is TGCGCCAGCAGCAGGGCAGGGGGCATCAACTATGGCTACACCTTC. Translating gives CASSRAGGINYGYTF.

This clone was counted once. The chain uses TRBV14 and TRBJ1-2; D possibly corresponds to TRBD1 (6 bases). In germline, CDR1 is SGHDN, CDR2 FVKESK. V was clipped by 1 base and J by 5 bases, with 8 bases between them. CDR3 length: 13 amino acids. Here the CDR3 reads CASSQVGQYGYTF. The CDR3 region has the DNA TGTGCCAGCAGCCAAGTTGGACAGTATGGCTACACCTTC.

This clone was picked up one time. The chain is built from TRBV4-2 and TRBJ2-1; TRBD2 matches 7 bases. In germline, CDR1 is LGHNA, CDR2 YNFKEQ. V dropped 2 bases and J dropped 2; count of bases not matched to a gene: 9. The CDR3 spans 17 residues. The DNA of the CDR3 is TGTGCCAGCAGCCAAACACTACTAGGGAGGGCCTACAATGAGCAGTTCTTC. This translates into CASSQTLLGRAYNEQFF.

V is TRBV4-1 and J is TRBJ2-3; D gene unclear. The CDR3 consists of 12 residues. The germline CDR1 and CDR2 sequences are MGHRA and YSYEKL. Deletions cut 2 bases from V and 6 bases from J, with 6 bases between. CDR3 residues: CASSQPADTQYF. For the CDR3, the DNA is TGCGCCAGCAGCCAACCCGCGGATACGCAGTATTTT.

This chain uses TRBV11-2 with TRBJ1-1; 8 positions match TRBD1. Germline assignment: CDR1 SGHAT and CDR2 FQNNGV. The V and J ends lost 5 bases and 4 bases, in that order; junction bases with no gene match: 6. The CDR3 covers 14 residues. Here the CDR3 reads CASSEGQGGTEAFF. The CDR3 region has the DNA TGTGCCAGCAGCGAAGGACAGGGCGGCACTGAAGCTTTCTTT.

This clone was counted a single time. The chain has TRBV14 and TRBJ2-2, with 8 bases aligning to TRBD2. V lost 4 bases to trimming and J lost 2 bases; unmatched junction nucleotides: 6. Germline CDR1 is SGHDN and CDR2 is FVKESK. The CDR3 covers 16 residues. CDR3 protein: CASSPSGGPNTGELFF. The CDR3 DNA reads TGTGCCAGCAGCCCGTCGGGGGGGCCCAACACCGGGGAGCTGTTTTTT.

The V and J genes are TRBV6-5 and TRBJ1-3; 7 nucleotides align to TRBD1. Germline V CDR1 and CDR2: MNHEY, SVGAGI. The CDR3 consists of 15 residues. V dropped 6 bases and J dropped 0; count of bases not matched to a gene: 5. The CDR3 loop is CASRPDRPSGNTIYF. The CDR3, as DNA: TGTGCCAGCAGGCCGGACAGGCCCTCTGGAAACACCATATATTTT.